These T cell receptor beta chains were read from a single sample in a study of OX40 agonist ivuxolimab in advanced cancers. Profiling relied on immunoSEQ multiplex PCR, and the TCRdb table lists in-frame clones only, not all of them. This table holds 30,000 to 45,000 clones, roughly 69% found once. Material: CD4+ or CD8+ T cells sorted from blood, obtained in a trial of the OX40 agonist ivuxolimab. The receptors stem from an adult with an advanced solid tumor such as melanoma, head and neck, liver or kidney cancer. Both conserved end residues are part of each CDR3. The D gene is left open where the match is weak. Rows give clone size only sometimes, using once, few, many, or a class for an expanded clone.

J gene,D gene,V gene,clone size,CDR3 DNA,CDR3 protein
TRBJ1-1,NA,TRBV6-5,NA,TGTGCCAGCAGTTCCGTTGGAGGGGGGAGCACTGAAGCTTTCTTT,CASSSVGGGSTEAFF
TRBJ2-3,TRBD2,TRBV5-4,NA,TGTGCCAGCAGCTTGACCAGCGGGGGGGCCCGGGATACGCAGTATTTT,CASSLTSGGARDTQYF
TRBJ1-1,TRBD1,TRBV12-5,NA,TGTGCTAGTGGCTCCGGACAGGGAAGGGGCAGCTTAGCTTTCTTT,CASGSGQGRGSLAFF
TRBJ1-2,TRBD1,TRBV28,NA,TGTGCCAGTTCCCAGGGACAGTCGGACTTGGGCTACACCTTC,CASSQGQSDLGYTF
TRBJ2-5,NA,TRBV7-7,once,TGTGCCAGCAGCTTATCGGCCGGCCAAGAGACCCAGTACTTC,CASSLSAGQETQYF
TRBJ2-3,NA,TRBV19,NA,TGTGCCAGTAGCACCCTGGGGGGCACAGATACGCAGTATTTT,CASSTLGGTDTQYF
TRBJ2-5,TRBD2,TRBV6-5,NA,TGTGCCAGCAGGATACTAGCGGGGGGCGATGAGACCCAGTACTTC,CASRILAGGDETQYF
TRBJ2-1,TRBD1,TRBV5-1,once,TGCGCCAGCCGACAGGGGACTGACAATGAGCAGTTCTTC,CASRQGTDNEQFF
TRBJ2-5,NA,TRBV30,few,TGTGCCTGGAGTGTATGGGTAGGGGGGAAGGAGACCCAGTACTTC,CAWSVWVGGKETQYF
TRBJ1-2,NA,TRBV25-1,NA,TGTGCCAGCAGCCCGGACGTTTTCACGTTTTATGGCTACACCTTC,CASSPDVFTFYGYTF
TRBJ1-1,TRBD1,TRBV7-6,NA,TGTGCCAGCAGCACTGGGACAGGGAACACTGAAGCTTTCTTT,CASSTGTGNTEAFF
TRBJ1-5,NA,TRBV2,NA,TGTGCCAGCAGTGGTAAGGGGAAAGGTCAGCCCCAGCATTTT,CASSGKGKGQPQHF
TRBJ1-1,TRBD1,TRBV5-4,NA,TGTGCCAGCAGCCCCTCAGGGACAGGGGGCGCGGTTACTGAAGCTTTCTTT,CASSPSGTGGAVTEAFF
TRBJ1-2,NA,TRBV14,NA,TGTGCCAGCAGCCATAACGCTAACTATGGCTACACCTTC,CASSHNANYGYTF
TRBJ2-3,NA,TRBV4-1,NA,TGCGCCAGCAGCCCCCGAAACTCAGATACGCAGTATTTT,CASSPRNSDTQYF
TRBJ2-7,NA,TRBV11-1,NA,TGTGCCAGCAGCCTAAATAGCTGGGACGAGCAGTACTTC,CASSLNSWDEQYF
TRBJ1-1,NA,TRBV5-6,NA,TGTGCCAGCATCATAACAGGACAGAACGATGAAGCTTTCTTT,CASIITGQNDEAFF
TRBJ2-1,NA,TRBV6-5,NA,TGTGCCAGCAGTTACACCGGCAGGGGTGGTGAGCAGTTCTTC,CASSYTGRGGEQFF
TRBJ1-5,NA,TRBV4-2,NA,TGTGCCAGCAGCCAAGATTGGGGGGCTCAGCCCCAGCATTTT,CASSQDWGAQPQHF
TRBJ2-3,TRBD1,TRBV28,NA,TGTGCCAGCGGCCCGGGCCAGGGGGTCGGTACGCAGTATTTT,CASGPGQGVGTQYF
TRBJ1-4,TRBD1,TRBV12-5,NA,TGTGCTAGTGGTTTGGGGGGACAGGTCGAAAAACTGTTTTTT,CASGLGGQVEKLFF
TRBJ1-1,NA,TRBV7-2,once,TGTGCCAGCAGCTTCCTGGCCGCTCACACTGAAGCTTTCTTT,CASSFLAAHTEAFF
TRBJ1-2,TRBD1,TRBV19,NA,TGTGCCAGTAGTACTGACAGGGGTTATGGCTACACCTTC,CASSTDRGYGYTF
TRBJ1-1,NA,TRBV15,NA,TGTGCCACCAGGACTGGCATGAACACTGAAGCTTTCTTT,CATRTGMNTEAFF
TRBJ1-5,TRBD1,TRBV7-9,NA,TGTGCCAGCAGCCAATGGGGACAGGGTGTGGAGCCCCAGCATTTT,CASSQWGQGVEPQHF
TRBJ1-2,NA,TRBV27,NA,TGTGCCAGCACCCACGAAGCCGACAGGTACCTATCTGGCTACACCTTC,CASTHEADRYLSGYTF
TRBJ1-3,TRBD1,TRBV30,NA,TGTGCCTGGGGGACAGGGTTCGGCTCTGGAAACACCATATATTTT,CAWGTGFGSGNTIYF
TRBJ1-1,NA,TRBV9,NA,TGTGCCAGCAGCGAAAGGAACACTGAAGCTTTCTTT,CASSERNTEAFF
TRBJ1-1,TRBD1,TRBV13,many,TGTGCCAGCAGCTCGCGCCGGGACAGGGGGCACAACACTGAAGCTTTCTTT,CASSSRRDRGHNTEAFF
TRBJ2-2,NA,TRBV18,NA,TGTGCCAGCGCCTCAGTCAGGGACACCGGGGAGCTGTTTTTT,CASASVRDTGELFF
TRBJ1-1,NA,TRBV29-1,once,TGCAGCGTTGAAAACAGGGAGTTTGTCGATGAAGCTTTCTTT,CSVENREFVDEAFF
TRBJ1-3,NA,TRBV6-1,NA,TGTGCCAGTACCCGGGGTGGAAACACCATATATTTT,CASTRGGNTIYF
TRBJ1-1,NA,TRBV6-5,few,TGTGCCAGCATTAATACAGGGAGGACTGAAGCTTTCTTT,CASINTGRTEAFF
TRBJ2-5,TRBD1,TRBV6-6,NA,TGTGCCAGCAGTTACAGGGACAGCCTAGAGACCCAGTACTTC,CASSYRDSLETQYF
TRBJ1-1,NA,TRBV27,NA,TGTGCCAGCAGTTTAGGAGGGGTGAACACTGAAGCTTTCTTT,CASSLGGVNTEAFF
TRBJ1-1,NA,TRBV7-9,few,TGTGCCAGCAGCTTAGGTGCTCTGGGCACTGAAGCTTTCTTT,CASSLGALGTEAFF
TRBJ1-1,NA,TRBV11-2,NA,TGTGCCAGCAGCTTTAATCGACGCGAAGCTTTCTTT,CASSFNRREAFF
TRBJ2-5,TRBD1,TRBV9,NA,TGTGCCAGCAGCTGGACAGGGGGCAGAGAAGAGACCCAGTACTTC,CASSWTGGREETQYF
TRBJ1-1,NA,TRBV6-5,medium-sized,TGTGCCAGCACCAGACTTACTGAAGCTTTCTTT,CASTRLTEAFF
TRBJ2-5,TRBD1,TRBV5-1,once,TGCGCCAGCAGCTACATCACAACAGGGGGCGGAAAGACCCAGTACTTC,CASSYITTGGGKTQYF
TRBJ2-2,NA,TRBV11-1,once,TGTGCCAGCAGCCTCGGATCGGGGGAGCTGTTTTTT,CASSLGSGELFF
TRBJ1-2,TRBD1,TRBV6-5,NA,TGTGCCATCAGTGAGGGACAGGGGAGAGGCTACACCTTC,CAISEGQGRGYTF
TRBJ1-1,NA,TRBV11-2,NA,TGTGCCAGCAGCTTAAGTATCCGGGGCGACGCTGAAGTTTTCTTT,CASSLSIRGDAEVFF
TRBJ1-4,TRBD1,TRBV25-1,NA,TGTGCCAGCAGTGCCCACCAGGGACAGGGGATAAAAAAACTGTTTTTT,CASSAHQGQGIKKLFF
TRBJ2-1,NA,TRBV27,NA,TGTGCCAGCTATTTAGGGGGGATGAGTAATGAGCAGTTCTTC,CASYLGGMSNEQFF
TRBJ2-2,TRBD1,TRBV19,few,TGTGCCAGTAGTAACCGGGCAGGGGGCATGACCGGGGAGCTGTTTTTT,CASSNRAGGMTGELFF
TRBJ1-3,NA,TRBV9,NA,TGTGCCAGCAGCACTTTCGCCCCTGGAAACACCATATATTTT,CASSTFAPGNTIYF
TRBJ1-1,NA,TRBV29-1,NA,TGCAGCATACACAGGGTAAACACTGAAGCTTTCTTT,CSIHRVNTEAFF
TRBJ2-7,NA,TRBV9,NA,TGTGCCAGCAGCGTAGGGGACACTTACGAGCAGTACTTC,CASSVGDTYEQYF
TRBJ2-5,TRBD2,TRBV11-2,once,TGTGCCAGCAGCTTAGTGCTAGCGGGGGGCGGAGAGACCCAGTACTTC,CASSLVLAGGGETQYF
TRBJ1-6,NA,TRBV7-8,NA,TGTGCCAGCAGCTCAACCACAGGGTATAATTCACCCCTCCACTTT,CASSSTTGYNSPLHF
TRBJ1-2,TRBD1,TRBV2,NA,TGTGCCAGCCTGGGGACAGCTGATTTCTATGGCTACACCTTC,CASLGTADFYGYTF
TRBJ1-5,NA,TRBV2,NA,TGTGCCAGCAGTGAAGGGGCCTCCGCTCAGCCCCAGCATTTT,CASSEGASAQPQHF
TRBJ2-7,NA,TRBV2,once,TGTGCCAGCAGCGCGACCTACGAGCAGTACTTC,CASSATYEQYF
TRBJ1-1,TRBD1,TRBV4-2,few,TGTGCCAGCGGGTTGCAGGGGGCGCGGGCTTTCTTT,CASGLQGARAFF
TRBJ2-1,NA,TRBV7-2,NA,TGTGCCAGCAGCGCCTCATTCTTTGAGCAGTTCTTC,CASSASFFEQFF